This TCR beta chain stems from a study of blood T cell repertoires in COVID-19. This clone has only one observation. The length of the CDR3 is 20 residues. Germline values: CDR1 LGHDT, CDR2 YNNKEL (reference sequence). Losses at the gene ends were 1 base for V and 0 bases for J; bases not matched to a gene: 11. Study processing details: Cell counts per sample came from amplifying reference gene primers. Sequencing was performed with immunoSEQ multiplex PCR; in TCRdb, only in-frame clones are kept and a portion is missing. For V, J and clone size, that table is used; D and trimming come from the DNA. This sample has more than 300,000 clones, with about nine tenths found just once.

V gene TRBV3-1 (or the pseudogene TRBV3-2) combines with J gene TRBJ2-1; TRBD2 aligns across 11 bases. Sequenced input: peripheral blood. The receptor comes from a woman aged 25-40 years with COVID-19, enrolled during active disease. CDR3 loop: CASSQGTLAGGGSSYNEQFF. In DNA form, the CDR3 reads TGTGCCAGCAGCCAAGGAACCCTAGCGGGGGGCGGGAGCTCCTACAATGAGCAGTTCTTC.